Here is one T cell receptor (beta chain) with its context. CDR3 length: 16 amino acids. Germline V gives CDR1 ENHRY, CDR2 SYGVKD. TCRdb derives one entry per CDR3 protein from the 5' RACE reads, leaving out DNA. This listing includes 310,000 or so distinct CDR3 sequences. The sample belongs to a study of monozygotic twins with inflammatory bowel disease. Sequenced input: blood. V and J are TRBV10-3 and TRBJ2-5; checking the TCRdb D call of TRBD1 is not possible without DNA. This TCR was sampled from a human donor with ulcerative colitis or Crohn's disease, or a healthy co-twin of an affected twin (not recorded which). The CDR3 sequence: CAIRPGQSTSQETQYF.